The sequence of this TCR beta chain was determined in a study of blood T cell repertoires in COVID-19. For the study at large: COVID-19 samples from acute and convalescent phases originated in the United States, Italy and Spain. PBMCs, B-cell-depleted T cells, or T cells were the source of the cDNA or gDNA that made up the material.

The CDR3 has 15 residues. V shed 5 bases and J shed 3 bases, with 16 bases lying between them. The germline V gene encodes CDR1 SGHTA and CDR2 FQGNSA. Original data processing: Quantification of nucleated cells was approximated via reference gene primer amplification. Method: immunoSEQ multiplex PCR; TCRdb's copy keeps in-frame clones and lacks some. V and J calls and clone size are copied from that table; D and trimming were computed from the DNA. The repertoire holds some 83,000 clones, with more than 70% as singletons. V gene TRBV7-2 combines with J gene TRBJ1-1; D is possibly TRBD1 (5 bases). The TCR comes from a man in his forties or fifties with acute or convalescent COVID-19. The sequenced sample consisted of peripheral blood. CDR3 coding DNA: TGTGCCAGCAGCGGTGGGGGGGGAATGCACACTGAAGCTTTCTTT. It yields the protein CASSGGGGMHTEAFF.